Listed below are T cell receptor beta chains from one sample, sequenced in a study of cytomegalovirus exposure and HLA in healthy donors. Data came from immunoSEQ multiplex PCR; TCRdb stores just in-frame clones and leaves some out. The repertoire includes 95,000 to 100,000 clones, around four fifths of them detected once, and 2% to 2.5% sits in the top ten. Material: PBMCs. These receptors originate from a man in his forties in good health and CMV-seronegative. Both conserved end residues are part of each CDR3.

CDR3 protein: CASRHMNTEAFF; V gene: TRBV5-1; J gene: TRBJ1-1
CDR3 protein: CASSQGLRPYEQYF; V gene: TRBV11-2; J gene: TRBJ2-7
CDR3 protein: CASSLGAFPNGELFF; V gene: TRBV5-1; J gene: TRBJ2-2
CDR3 protein: CASSPGGGAREQFF; V gene: TRBV13; J gene: TRBJ2-1
CDR3 protein: CASSYGQGGTEAFF; V gene: TRBV6-5; J gene: TRBJ1-1
CDR3 protein: CASSPGAAKGGTQYF; V gene: TRBV7-8; J gene: TRBJ2-3
CDR3 protein: CASSLREKLFF; V gene: TRBV28; J gene: TRBJ1-4
CDR3 protein: CASSTRQGSVRNEQFF; V gene: TRBV7-9; J gene: TRBJ2-1
CDR3 protein: CASTTGSYGYTF; V gene: TRBV28; J gene: TRBJ1-2
CDR3 protein: CASSPGAQDTQYF; V gene: TRBV5-4; J gene: TRBJ2-3
CDR3 protein: CASSLFAGEQETQYF; V gene: TRBV5-1; J gene: TRBJ2-5
CDR3 protein: CASSRGGLAGEDTQYF; V gene: TRBV19; J gene: TRBJ2-3
CDR3 protein: CASSRTGGAMDTQYF; V gene: TRBV6-4; J gene: TRBJ2-3
CDR3 protein: CASRNPGTGYQETQYF; V gene: TRBV7-9; J gene: TRBJ2-5
CDR3 protein: CASSLVGAGSTNEKLFF; V gene: TRBV7-2; J gene: TRBJ1-4
CDR3 protein: CASSPGREIAYEQYF; V gene: TRBV28; J gene: TRBJ2-7
CDR3 protein: CASSLSTGKGYEQYF; V gene: TRBV4-1; J gene: TRBJ2-7
CDR3 protein: CASSYSNGEVDEQFF; V gene: TRBV6-5; J gene: TRBJ2-1
CDR3 protein: CASSTLRGLVSEQYF; V gene: TRBV19; J gene: TRBJ2-7
CDR3 protein: CAWSRGSFPDTQYF; V gene: TRBV30; J gene: TRBJ2-3
CDR3 protein: CASSPDFASGPYEQYF; V gene: TRBV5-6; J gene: TRBJ2-7
CDR3 protein: CASSSGLAGAYEQYF; V gene: TRBV6-5; J gene: .
CDR3 protein: CASSPTWSGTPPHGELFF; V gene: TRBV27; J gene: TRBJ2-2
CDR3 protein: CASSDSGGTGGPQHF; V gene: TRBV6-4; J gene: TRBJ1-5